One T cell receptor (beta chain) is described in this entry. The sample is drawn from a study of blood T cell repertoires in COVID-19. Whole-study context: Nucleic acid was either cDNA or gDNA, and it came from T cells, B-cell-depleted T cells, or PBMCs.

Per the study methods: Amplifying reference gene primers gave estimates of nucleated cell counts. Some clones are missing from TCRdb's copy, which holds only in-frame ones; the method was immunoSEQ multiplex PCR. That table is the source of V, J and clone size, and D and trimming were worked out from the DNA. The repertoire holds approximately 37,000 clones, with around nine tenths as singletons. The CDR3 covers 16 residues. The V and J ends lost 6 bases and 2 bases, in that order; junction bases with no gene match: 12. The V gene's germline CDR1 is SQVTM and CDR2 ANQGSEA. The receptor was isolated from a man in his fifties or sixties with active COVID-19. The sample comprised peripheral blood. V is TRBV29-1 and J is TRBJ2-7; the match to TRBD1 covers 11 bases. For the CDR3, the DNA is TGCAGCGTGCGGGGGACAGGGGGATTAACAGCCTACGAGCAGTACTTC. Amino acids: CSVRGTGGLTAYEQYF.